A selection of T cell receptor beta chains follows, all from one sample in a study of blood T cell repertoires in COVID-19. Clones were sequenced by immunoSEQ multiplex PCR, and TCRdb holds only the in-frame ones, with some missing. The sample has approximately 23,000 clones; about nine tenths are singletons. Sequences were obtained from peripheral blood. These receptors were obtained from a man between 65 and 85 years old with acute or convalescent COVID-19. Each CDR3 is given with its conserved first and last residue. Each record gives: D gene, V gene, CDR3 protein. D genes are given only for firm matches.

>TRBD2|TRBV11-2
CASSPTGAGGVDTQYF
>.|TRBV11-1
CASSLARGRNTEAFF
>TRBD1|TRBV3-1/TRBV3-2
CASSQGTGVNYGYTF
>TRBD1|TRBV19
CASNGAGTANEKLFF
>.|TRBV24-1
CATDTHLLNTGELFF
>.|TRBV11-1
CASSLGRGSVYEQYF
>TRBD2|TRBV6-4
CASSESGGASDTQYF
>TRBD1|TRBV27
CASSSLGTGKGNTIYF
>TRBD1|TRBV6-2/TRBV6-3
CASSYTQGYNEQFF
>.|TRBV24-1
CATSDSGRGTTRIQYF
>.|TRBV11-2
CASSPGERETQYF
>TRBD1|TRBV6-6
CASYRGAGVTEAFF
>.|TRBV3-1/TRBV3-2
CASSQGRGTDTQYF
>TRBD2|TRBV7-9
CASSNSGSLYEQYF
>.|TRBV12-3/TRBV12-4
CASSLGQIYGYTF
>.|TRBV5-4
CASSLGHTNEKLFF
>TRBD2|TRBV5-4
CASSSSPPGGTLLEQYF
>TRBD2|TRBV24-1
CATSDFGRGASSTDTQYF
>.|TRBV25-1
CASSGGASEKLFF
>.|TRBV23-1
CAPKSGSSYF
>.|TRBV14
CASSQDLGGVTEAFF
>.|TRBV14
CASSQASPGLNEKLFF
>TRBD1|TRBV20-1
CSASSGQGALGYGYTF
>TRBD1|TRBV5-1
CASSYRGADTQYF
>.|TRBV12-3/TRBV12-4
CASSLLLGEQYF
>TRBD1|TRBV15
CATSRGDRGRDTQYF
>.|TRBV18
CASSPRAGASSGNTIYF
>TRBD1|TRBV27
CASSPRDRARDTQYF
>TRBD2|TRBV2
CASRTGTSGGGTQYF
>.|TRBV24-1
CATSDAVIRGQFF
>.|TRBV4-1
CASSQDVGPKGKHF
>.|TRBV2
CASSKGLAWAGELFF
>TRBD1|TRBV28
CASSFAGGQRTDTQYF
>.|TRBV28
CASSFRPPRQNYNEQFF
>.|TRBV15
CATSRDEGEATEAFF
>.|TRBV6-6
CASTLVHQETQYF
>TRBD2|TRBV4-3
CASSTTGGGGARDTQYF
>.|TRBV2
CASSEAPRTGEAFF
>.|TRBV6-5
CASSRAGLSNQPQHF
>.|TRBV7-2
CASSARGGGKNTEAFF
>.|TRBV19
CASSLAGFNQPQHF
>TRBD1|TRBV18
CASSPTRLNRGRQTEAFF
>TRBD1|TRBV18
CASSVRDRGHGGTEAFF
>.|TRBV7-8
CASSAGGNNQPQHF
>.|TRBV6-5
CASNAEPRADTQYF